A selection of T cell receptor beta chains follows, all from one sample in a study of memory CD4+ T cells and cytomegalovirus serostatus. Sequencing was performed with immunoSEQ multiplex PCR; in TCRdb, only in-frame clones are kept and a portion is missing. The sample has 35,000 to 45,000 clones; about 79% are singletons. The material sequenced was memory CD4+ T cells from blood. These receptors originate from an adult in good health and CMV-seronegative. The CDR3 runs from the conserved cysteine through the conserved F or W. A D gene is named only where the DNA matches it firmly. Some rows have no size entry. The others give once, few or many, or a class for an expanded clone.

V,J,D,size,CDR3,DNA
TRBV10-1,TRBJ2-3,TRBD2,.,CASSESGRAGTDTQYF,TGCGCCAGCAGTGAGAGCGGGAGGGCCGGCACAGATACGCAGTATTTT
TRBV10-3,TRBJ2-1,.,.,CAISDPDEQFF,TGTGCCATCAGTGATCCGGATGAGCAGTTCTTC
TRBV29-1,TRBJ2-1,TRBD2,.,CSVQPTSGLSSEQFF,TGCAGCGTTCAACCCACTAGCGGGTTATCTAGTGAGCAGTTCTTC
TRBV7-2,TRBJ2-2,.,.,CASSLLARAGELFF,TGTGCCAGCAGCTTACTAGCGCGGGCCGGGGAGCTGTTTTTT
TRBV5-6,TRBJ2-2,TRBD2,.,CASSSPGGASGRGELFF,TGTGCCAGCAGCTCCCCCGGGGGGGCTAGCGGGAGAGGGGAGCTGTTTTTT
TRBV2,TRBJ2-7,.,.,CASSVADIREQYF,TGTGCCAGCAGTGTCGCGGACATCAGGGAGCAGTACTTC
TRBV11-2,TRBJ2-1,.,.,CASSLVDSYNEQFF,TGTGCCAGCAGCTTAGTCGACAGCTACAATGAGCAGTTCTTC
TRBV7-7,TRBJ2-3,TRBD2,.,CASSPGSGRADTQYF,TGTGCTAGCAGCCCGGGTAGCGGGAGGGCAGATACGCAGTATTTT
TRBV9,TRBJ2-7,.,.,CASSVVVTTYEQYF,TGTGCCAGCAGCGTAGTTGTGACAACCTACGAGCAGTACTTC
TRBV2,TRBJ2-7,.,few,CASSERVLSSYEQYF,TGTGCCAGCAGTGAAAGGGTCCTGAGCTCCTACGAGCAGTACTTC
TRBV27,TRBJ1-1,TRBD1,.,CASRSRDRNTEAFF,TGTGCCAGCAGGAGCCGGGACAGGAACACTGAAGCTTTCTTT
TRBV2,TRBJ2-3,.,.,CASSDITDTQYF,TGTGCCAGCAGCGACATCACAGATACGCAGTATTTT
TRBV4-2,TRBJ2-3,.,.,CASSQGDSGTDTQYF,TGTGCCAGCAGCCAAGGGGACTCCGGCACAGATACGCAGTATTTT
TRBV7-8,TRBJ2-7,.,.,CASSRGQDFAYEQYF,TGTGCCAGCTCCCGGGGCCAGGACTTCGCCTACGAGCAGTACTTC
TRBV9,TRBJ2-3,.,.,CASSPRPAPDTQYF,TGTGCCAGCAGCCCGAGGCCGGCGCCAGATACGCAGTATTTT
TRBV29-1,TRBJ1-5,.,.,CSVLTTVNGNQPQHF,TGCAGCGTACTGACTACGGTGAACGGCAATCAGCCCCAGCATTTT
TRBV7-5,TRBJ1-2,.,few,CVRSLGTDYGYTF,TGTGTCAGAAGCTTAGGCACGGACTATGGCTACACCTTC
TRBV7-9,TRBJ1-1,.,.,CASSPQGGTEAFF,TGTGCCAGCAGCCCACAGGGAGGCACTGAAGCTTTCTTT
TRBV11-3,TRBJ1-4,.,.,CASGVEGKVFF,TGTGCCAGTGGGGTCGAGGGGAAGGTGTTTTTT
TRBV7-2,TRBJ2-7,.,.,CASSRSTVEQYF,TGTGCCAGCAGCAGGAGCACCGTCGAGCAGTACTTC
TRBV5-1,TRBJ2-3,TRBD2,.,CASSLSGRGDTQYF,TGCGCCAGCAGCTTGAGCGGGAGAGGAGATACGCAGTATTTT
TRBV6-1,TRBJ1-1,.,few,CASSEAPGGAFF,TGTGCCAGCAGTGAAGCTCCTGGGGGAGCTTTCTTT
TRBV11-1,TRBJ1-1,.,.,CASSKRGTEAFF,TGTGCCAGCAGCAAACGGGGAACTGAAGCTTTCTTT
TRBV11-3,TRBJ2-4,.,.,CASSLAGRNIQYF,TGTGCCAGCAGCTTAGCGGGACGGAACATTCAGTACTTC
TRBV5-4,TRBJ2-7,TRBD2,.,CASSSQREGPYEQYF,TGTGCCAGCAGCTCCCAGCGGGAGGGCCCCTACGAGCAGTACTTC
TRBV9,TRBJ1-3,TRBD1,.,CASSVLGGPGNTIYF,TGTGCCAGCAGCGTATTAGGGGGCCCTGGAAACACCATATATTTT
TRBV10-1,TRBJ1-1,.,medium-sized,CASRGGLRGTEAFF,TGCGCCAGCAGAGGGGGGCTGAGGGGCACTGAAGCTTTCTTT
TRBV6-1,TRBJ1-2,.,.,CASSEYSRRVYGYTF,TGTGCCAGCAGTGAATATAGCAGGCGGGTTTATGGCTACACCTTC
TRBV6-1,TRBJ2-7,TRBD2,.,CASTGPGGYEQYF,TGTGCCAGCACCGGACCGGGGGGGTACGAGCAGTACTTC
TRBV11-3,TRBJ2-7,.,.,CASSLIRDPGDITEQYF,TGTGCCAGCAGCTTAATCCGGGACCCCGGGGATATTACGGAGCAGTACTTC
TRBV10-3,TRBJ2-5,.,.,CAISARSGREEETQYF,TGTGCCATCAGTGCAAGGAGTGGTCGCGAAGAAGAGACCCAGTACTTC
TRBV5-1,TRBJ2-7,TRBD2,.,CASSLLAGGPYEQYF,TGCGCCAGCAGCCTGTTAGCGGGAGGGCCCTACGAGCAGTACTTC
TRBV30,TRBJ1-2,.,few,CAWSEMGNYGYTF,TGTGCCTGGAGTGAAATGGGAAACTATGGCTACACCTTC
TRBV7-2,TRBJ2-7,TRBD2,.,CASSPQAGGRHEQYF,TGTGCCAGCAGCCCCCAAGCGGGAGGCCGACACGAGCAGTACTTC
TRBV5-8,TRBJ1-5,.,.,CASSLAREPQHF,TGTGCCAGCAGCTTGGCCAGGGAGCCCCAGCATTTT
TRBV10-3,TRBJ1-2,.,once,CAISESRTVYTF,TGTGCCATCAGTGAATCAAGGACAGTCTACACCTTC
TRBV10-2,TRBJ2-7,TRBD2,.,CASSVRVGTSGREINNLYEQYF,TGCGCCAGCAGTGTTCGAGTTGGGACTAGCGGGAGGGAAATCAACAACCTCTACGAGCAGTACTTC
TRBV2,TRBJ1-5,.,.,CASSKTQYSNQPQHF,TGTGCCAGCAGTAAGACTCAGTATAGCAATCAGCCCCAGCATTTT
TRBV28,TRBJ1-3,.,.,CASTPAGTVSSGNTIYF,TGTGCCAGCACCCCTGCCGGGACGGTGAGCTCTGGAAACACCATATATTTT
TRBV4-3,TRBJ1-4,.,.,CASSQDYEGGKLFF,TGCGCCAGCAGCCAAGATTACGAGGGTGGTAAACTGTTTTTT
TRBV14,TRBJ2-1,.,.,CASSPTVENEQFF,TGTGCCAGCAGCCCTACGGTAGAGAATGAGCAGTTCTTC
TRBV4-2,TRBJ2-7,.,.,CASSRTRQAEYEQYF,TGTGCCAGCAGCCGAACTAGACAGGCGGAGTACGAGCAGTACTTC
TRBV12-5,TRBJ2-7,.,.,CASVPQGRDEQYF,TGTGCTAGTGTTCCGCAGGGGAGGGACGAGCAGTACTTC
TRBV29-1,TRBJ1-1,TRBD1,.,CSAEGPGGLSWNTEAFF,TGCAGCGCCGAAGGCCCAGGGGGCCTATCCTGGAACACTGAAGCTTTCTTT
TRBV5-1,TRBJ1-2,.,.,CASSLGVGNYGYTF,TGCGCCAGCAGCTTGGGAGTAGGGAACTATGGCTACACCTTC
TRBV11-3,TRBJ1-1,TRBD1,.,CASSGDRFTEAFF,TGTGCCAGCAGCGGGGACAGGTTCACTGAAGCTTTCTTT
TRBV2,TRBJ2-7,.,.,CASSRGVRGEQYF,TGTGCCAGCAGTCGCGGGGTTCGGGGCGAGCAGTACTTC
TRBV9,TRBJ2-2,.,few,CASSPGGGNTGELFF,TGTGCCAGCAGCCCCGGAGGAGGGAACACCGGGGAGCTGTTTTTT
TRBV11-2,TRBJ2-4,.,.,CASSLGRGIAKNIQYF,TGTGCCAGCAGCTTAGGACGGGGTATAGCCAAAAACATTCAGTACTTC
TRBV4-2,TRBJ1-2,TRBD1,once,CASSQVDNRGIGYTF,TGTGCCAGCAGCCAAGTCGATAACAGGGGTATCGGCTACACCTTC
TRBV2,TRBJ2-3,.,.,CASSRGLAQVDTQYF,TGTGCCAGTTCTCGGGGCCTCGCTCAGGTAGATACGCAGTATTTT
TRBV27,TRBJ1-1,.,few,CASSFAGMNTEAFF,TGTGCCAGCAGTTTCGCAGGAATGAACACTGAAGCTTTCTTT
TRBV18,TRBJ1-1,.,.,CASSPPAGTDTEAFF,TGTGCCAGCTCACCACCGGCAGGGACGGACACTGAAGCTTTCTTT